This T cell receptor (beta chain) was found in a study of a mutant IDH1 vaccine in newly diagnosed glioma. On the study more broadly: Scheduled for weeks 1, 3, 5, 7, 11, 15, 19 and 23, eight vaccinations were given to patients. Treated patients, averaging roughly 40 years, were 62.5% male and around 40% female. Before enrollment, patients got radiotherapy alone, temozolomide alone, or mostly the combination.

Time point given: week 11, during vaccination. The study gave 300 ug of mutant IDH1 20-mer peptide per vaccine dose, with topical imiquimod. Between the trimmed V and J ends, which lost 2 bases and 3 bases, there was a span of 15 bases. Germline-derived CDR1 and CDR2 are SGHDT and YYEEEE. This CDR3 region has 16 residues. Study findings and constraints: Seemingly, top peripheral T cell clonotype changes bore no relation to pseudoprogression.

Clones were sequenced by immunoSEQ multiplex PCR, and TCRdb holds only the in-frame ones, with some missing. The repertoire holds about 36,000 clones, with about four fifths as singletons. Of note for this clone: Its antigen is undetermined. Other DNA variants within this sample encode the same CDR3.

The V call is TRBV5-6, the J call TRBJ1-5; a weak D match, TRBD1 (6 bases). This material consisted of peripheral blood mononuclear cells (PBMCs), taken from a glioma patient whose treatment included an IDH1 peptide vaccine. The receptor comes from a woman aged 30 to 39 with glioma. Some clones in this sample may be carry-over from other donors' samples. The CDR3 sequence is CASSFGGGLNNQPQHF. In DNA form, the CDR3 reads TGTGCCAGCAGCTTTGGTGGGGGCCTTAACAATCAGCCCCAGCATTTT.